A single sample is the source of the 25 T cell receptor beta chains below, sequenced in a study of blood T cell repertoires in COVID-19. Data came from immunoSEQ multiplex PCR; TCRdb stores just in-frame clones and leaves some out. The repertoire holds roughly 100,000 clones, with approximately 91% as singletons. Sequences were obtained from peripheral blood. The source is a man aged 18 to 30 with acute or convalescent COVID-19.

The V call is TRBV6-5, the J call TRBJ2-7; possibly TRBD1 for D (5 bases). The germline V gene has CDR1 MNHEY and CDR2 SVGAGI. V dropped 0 bases and J dropped 2 bases, with 5 bases sitting between them. This CDR3 comprises 13 residues. CDR3 region: CASSYSQAYEQYF. As DNA, the CDR3 is TGTGCCAGCAGTTACTCACAGGCCTACGAGCAGTACTTC.

The chain recombines TRBV29-1 with TRBJ1-3, with unresolved D. Germline lookup yields CDR1 SQVTM and CDR2 ANQGSEA. Deletions cut 5 bases from V and 3 bases from J, with 11 bases between. The CDR3 extends over 13 amino acids. CDR3 in DNA: TGCAGCGTTTCGGAGGGCCGTGGAAACACCATATATTTT. Translated, it gives CSVSEGRGNTIYF.

The rearrangement joins TRBV29-1 to TRBJ2-7; D is possibly TRBD1 (5 bases). This CDR3 spans 14 amino acids. Deletions cut 4 bases from V and 2 bases from J, with 15 bases between. Germline V gene data show CDR1 as SQVTM and CDR2 as ANQGSEA. CDR3 coding DNA: TGCAGCGTTGTGTGGGATGACAGAGCCTACGAGCAGTACTTC. Protein product: CSVVWDDRAYEQYF.

About this clone: The same CDR3 arises from other DNA sequences in this sample as well. The rearrangement uses TRBV19 and TRBJ1-2, with TRBD1 as a possible D gene (6 bases). The CDR3 has 13 amino acids. Germline V lookup: CDR1 LNHDA, CDR2 SQIVND (reference sequence). V dropped 6 bases and J dropped 2 bases, with 10 bases sitting between them. The CDR3 is CASSPTGNYGYTF. As DNA, the CDR3 is TGTGCCAGTAGCCCTACAGGGAACTATGGCTACACCTTC.

V is TRBV4-1 and J is TRBJ2-1; 7 bases line up with TRBD2. The length of the CDR3 is 16 residues. Germline V CDR1 and CDR2: MGHRA, YSYEKL. V was clipped by 2 bases and J by 4 bases; unmatched bases: 8. The CDR3, as DNA: TGCGCCAGCAGCCAAATGGGGGGGGTAACTTACAATGAGCAGTTCTTC. Its protein is CASSQMGGVTYNEQFF.

In this sample, this clone turned up a few times. The rearrangement links TRBV6-5 to TRBJ2-7; TRBD1 matches 8 bases. Germline assignment: CDR1 MNHEY and CDR2 SVGAGI. The length of the CDR3 is 13 residues. The trim removed 4 bases at V and 3 bases at J, leaving 2 bases unmatched. The CDR3 reads CASSSTGVYEQYF. DNA of the CDR3: TGTGCCAGCAGTTCGACAGGGGTCTACGAGCAGTACTTC.

For the CDR3, the DNA is TGTGCCAGCAGCTCAAGGACAGGGGACGTCCACGAGCAGTACTTC. This gives the protein CASSSRTGDVHEQYF. The chain is built from TRBV7-2 and TRBJ2-7; TRBD1 agrees at 9 bases. Losses at the gene ends were 4 bases for V and 5 bases for J; bases not matched to a gene: 9. This CDR3 has 15 amino acids. Germline values: CDR1 SGHTA, CDR2 FQGNSA. Full variable domain (rest looked up from reference TRBV7-2 and TRBJ2-7): GAGVSQSPSNKVTEKGKDVELRCDPISGHTALYWYRQSLGQGLEFLIYFQGNSAPDKSGLPSDRFSAERTGGSVSTLTIQRTQQEDSAVYLCASSSRTGDVHEQYFGPGTRLTVT.

V is TRBV6-1 and J is TRBJ1-3; no clear D. Trimming took off 2 bases at V and 1 base at J, with 12 bases between the two ends. The germline CDR1 and CDR2 sequences are MNHNS and SASEGT. CDR3 size: 16 residues. The CDR3 DNA is TGTGCCAGCAGTGAAAGTTGGAGGGTTTCTGGAAACACCATATATTTT. Residues: CASSESWRVSGNTIYF.

The V and J genes are TRBV5-1 and TRBJ1-1; possibly TRBD1 for D (6 bases). This CDR3 has 15 residues. Germline V CDR1 and CDR2: SGHRS, YFSETQ. Trimming removed 2 bases from V and 4 bases from J, with 15 bases in between. CDR3 region: CASSFGGQPLTEAFF. The CDR3 DNA follows: TGCGCCAGCAGCTTTGGGGGACAACCCCTCACTGAAGCTTTCTTT.

The V and J genes are TRBV5-6 and TRBJ1-6, with 8 positions matching TRBD1. The CDR3 is 16 residues long. V shed 0 bases and J 6 bases; nucleotides not matched to a gene: 5. Germline-derived CDR1 and CDR2 are SGHDT and YYEEEE. The DNA for the CDR3 is TGTGCCAGCAGCTTGGGACAGGGGAAAACTAATTCACCCCTCCACTTT. Its protein is CASSLGQGKTNSPLHF.

The chain recombines TRBV18 with TRBJ1-2; a possible D gene is TRBD1 (5 bases). This CDR3 region has 13 residues. V shed 6 bases and J shed 7 bases, with 15 bases lying between them. Germline V gene sequence: CDR1 KGHSH, CDR2 LQKENI. Here the CDR3 reads CASSPREGLGYTF. CDR3 sequence (DNA): TGTGCCAGCTCTCCCAGGGAAGGCCTTGGCTACACCTTC.

The chain joins TRBV6-5 to TRBJ1-1; perhaps TRBD1 as D (6 bases). The CDR3 totals 13 residues. Looked up from germline, CDR1 is MNHEY and CDR2 is SVGAGI. The V gene lost 8 bases and the J gene lost 3 bases, with 13 bases spanning the gap. DNA for the CDR3: TGTGCCAGCGGGGGCGGTGAGGACACTGAAGCTTTCTTT. Translation: CASGGGEDTEAFF.

Here the CDR3 reads CASSFTGNTEAFF. The CDR3 DNA reads TGTGCCAGCAGCTTTACAGGGAACACTGAAGCTTTCTTT. V usage is TRBV5-5 and J usage is TRBJ1-1; a weak D match, TRBD1 (5 bases). Deletions cut 2 bases from V and 1 base from J, with 6 bases between. CDR3 size: 13 residues. CDR1 and CDR2 from the germline V gene are SGHKS and YYEKEE (reference sequence).

The genes are TRBV20-1 and TRBJ2-3; TRBD2 matches 12 bases. V shed 3 bases, J shed 6 bases, and the junction held 13 bases outside the gene matches. The CDR3 extends over 17 amino acids. The germline gives CDR1 DFQATT, CDR2 SNEGSKA (reference sequence). CDR3 DNA: TGCAGTGCTAGTTCCGGGCTAGCGGGAGGGAGAGGGGATACGCAGTATTTT. As protein: CSASSGLAGGRGDTQYF.

This clone was recorded once. The genes are TRBV27 and TRBJ2-2; possible D gene TRBD1, 5 bases. The CDR3 is made up of 18 amino acids. Germline loops: CDR1 MNHEY, CDR2 SMNVEV (reference sequence). V lost 2 bases to trimming and J lost 5 bases, with 21 bases between them. The CDR3 loop reads CASSLVGGRAVSTGELFF. CDR3 nucleotide sequence: TGTGCCAGCAGTTTAGTGGGTGGCAGGGCCGTATCGACCGGGGAGCTGTTTTTT.

The chain combines TRBV2 with TRBJ2-3, with a possible D match to TRBD2 (5 bases). This CDR3 is built from 13 residues. V lost 7 bases to trimming and J lost 0 bases, with 8 bases between them. The germline V gene has CDR1 SNHLY and CDR2 FYNNEI. The CDR3 DNA follows: TGTGCCAGCAAGGCGGGCAGCACAGATACGCAGTATTTT. Translation gives CASKAGSTDTQYF.

The chain combines TRBV7-9 with TRBJ2-1; TRBD2 is a possible D gene (6 bases). Germline CDR1 and CDR2: SEHNR and FQNEAQ (reference sequence). Trimming took 5 bases from V and 5 from J, leaving 13 bases between them. CDR3 size: 14 residues. The CDR3 DNA sequence: TGTGCCAGCAGCATCGGGACTCATAACAATGAGCAGTTCTTC. This translates into CASSIGTHNNEQFF.

The chain carries TRBV7-9 and TRBJ2-1; 9 positions match TRBD1. The germline V gene has CDR1 SEHNR and CDR2 FQNEAQ (reference sequence). The CDR3 contains 16 residues. V shed 5 bases and J 8 bases; nucleotides not matched to a gene: 13. The CDR3 here is CASSPPRGQGNDEQFF. Here the CDR3 DNA reads TGTGCCAGCAGCCCACCAAGGGGACAGGGAAACGATGAGCAGTTCTTC.

CDR3 residues: CASSVGGTPGEQTTQYF. CDR3 sequence (DNA): TGTGCCAGCAGCGTAGGAGGGACTCCGGGGGAGCAGACTACGCAGTATTTT. The chain employs TRBV9 and TRBJ2-3; D is perhaps TRBD2 (6 bases). V was pared by 0 bases and J by 8 bases, with 22 bases between. The length of the CDR3 is 17 residues. Germline V CDR1 and CDR2: SGDLS, YYNGEE.

V is TRBV5-6 and J is TRBJ2-5, with 7 bases lining up with TRBD1. The V and J ends lost 3 bases and 4 bases, in that order; junction bases with no gene match: 6. The CDR3 has 14 amino acids. The germline CDR1 and CDR2 sequences are SGHDT and YYEEEE. The CDR3 sequence is CASSSVSGGETQYF. CDR3 DNA: TGTGCCAGCAGCTCCGTTTCAGGGGGAGAGACCCAGTACTTC.

In DNA form, the CDR3 reads TGTGCCAGTAGTATTCAGGGGGAAGAGACCCAGTACTTC. This gives the protein CASSIQGEETQYF. The chain employs TRBV19 and TRBJ2-5; 7 nucleotides line up with TRBD1. The V segment lost 3 bases and the J segment 3 bases; nucleotides outside the gene matches: 1. In germline, CDR1 is LNHDA, CDR2 SQIVND (reference sequence). The CDR3 has 13 amino acids.

The V and J genes are TRBV19 and TRBJ1-3; maybe TRBD1 (6 bases). The CDR3 contains 14 residues. Per the germline V gene, CDR1 is LNHDA and CDR2 is SQIVND (reference sequence). Trimming took 5 bases from V and 3 from J, leaving 11 bases between them. CDR3 DNA sequence: TGTGCCAGTAGTGTTACAGGGAGTGGAAACACCATATATTTT. Translating it yields CASSVTGSGNTIYF.

The chain combines TRBV24-1 with TRBJ1-3; 10 bases map to TRBD1. Germline CDR1 KGHDR, CDR2 SFDVKD. The CDR3 is 17 residues long. The V and J ends lost 2 bases and 4 bases, in that order; junction bases with no gene match: 7. The CDR3 region is CATSDSTGTGVGNTIYF. The CDR3 DNA reads TGTGCCACCAGTGATTCGACCGGGACAGGGGTCGGAAACACCATATATTTT.

V is TRBV6-5 and J is TRBJ2-7; 12 bases match TRBD2. There are 15 residues in the CDR3. The V segment lost 4 bases and the J segment 6 bases; nucleotides outside the gene matches: 7. The germline CDR1 and CDR2 sequences are MNHEY and SVGAGI. The CDR3 sequence is CASSLFRLAGAEQYF. The DNA of the CDR3 is TGTGCCAGCAGTTTATTCAGACTAGCGGGAGCCGAGCAGTACTTC.

The rearrangement links TRBV6-5 to TRBJ1-1; D gene unclear. V dropped 7 bases and J dropped 0 bases, with 15 bases sitting between them. Germline CDR1 MNHEY, CDR2 SVGAGI. CDR3 length equals 15 residues. CDR3 sequence reads: CASTTPAGMNTEAFF. CDR3 coding DNA: TGTGCCAGCACCACACCCGCCGGGATGAACACTGAAGCTTTCTTT.